This TCR beta chain stems from a study of T cells after somatic rescue of genetic block (dated by TCRdb to between 2020 and 2021). For the wider study: What the study looked at was long-term robustness, specifically in a T-cell system that came about through somatic rescue of a genetic block in T-cell development.

The library was generated by the immunoSEQ multiplex PCR assay. As stored in TCRdb, this immuneACCESS dataset retains in-frame rearrangements with V and J assigned. A fraction of the clones does not appear; measured against another copy, unresolved V genes explain less than half of the discrepancy, and the remainder lacks a known reason. The sample table holds around 10,000 clones, of which 74% were seen once. The biggest ten clones account for around a fifth of the sample. Comments on this clone: The antigen it recognizes is unknown. No quality values exist for individual bases; no much larger clone is one base distant.

Sample: peripheral blood mononuclear cells (PBMCs). The TCR was taken from a boy aged 5 to 17.

The CDR3 reads as follows: CASSFTGDQKKPQHF. The DNA sequence is as follows: TGTGCCAGCAGTTTTACAGGGGATCAGAAAAAGCCCCAGCATTTT. The V and J genes are TRBV2 and TRBJ1-5; TRBD1 fits 7 bases in the junction. Including cysteine and phenylalanine, the CDR3 has 15 amino acids. Solely the CDR3 DNA is kept, with 45 bases framed from the first base. The germline V end is reduced by 5 bases and the J end by 8 bases; junction bases left unmatched: 12. In the germline V gene, CDR1 corresponds to SNHLY and CDR2 to FYNNEI.